This T cell receptor beta chain was observed in a study of Ad26.COV2.S vaccination and SARS-CoV-2 variants. Across the whole study: By the intramuscular route, Ad26.COV2.S was given once, or twice 56 days apart. Findings and caveats of the study: Reports say spike-specific CD8+ and CD4+ T cell responses covered substantial breadth after vaccination. With respect to non-spike TCR breadth, vaccine and placebo recipients were similar.

Treatment defined: some 20 received Ad26.COV2.S at low or high dose, single or two shots; roughly 5 received placebo; per-sample allocation not given. Samples came from day 63 after the first vaccine or placebo injection. Note on this clone: Its antigen is still unknown.

Generated by immunoSEQ multiplex PCR, the TCRdb table keeps only in-frame clones and is missing some. The table records approximately 460,000 clones, 89% of them present only once. The CDR3 spans 13 residues. Germline CDR1 MDHEN, CDR2 SYDVKM. V gave up 4 bases and J gave up 7 bases, with 13 bases separating them. The source was peripheral blood, collected in a trial of Ad26.COV2.S vaccine versus placebo. This rearrangement joins TRBV28 to TRBJ1-2; weak D call: TRBD1 (5 bases). The source is a person between 18 and 60 years old who received the Ad26.COV2.S COVID-19 vaccine or a placebo. Here the CDR3 DNA reads TGTGCCAGCAGTTCCCTTCCAGGGAGTGGCTACACCTTC. Translated: CASSSLPGSGYTF.